The next 31 T cell receptor beta chains were all read from a single sample in a study of blood T cell repertoires in COVID-19. Generated by immunoSEQ multiplex PCR, the TCRdb table keeps only in-frame clones and is missing some. The table shows approximately 88,000 clones, with 75% to 90% occurring only once. Sequenced: peripheral blood. The source of these receptors is an elderly woman with acute or convalescent COVID-19.

CDR3 residues: CAIRVRQNTGELFF. The CDR3 DNA reads as TGTGCCATCAGAGTCAGACAAAACACCGGGGAGCTGTTTTTT. The V gene is TRBV10-3, the J gene TRBJ2-2; unclear D gene. The germline V gene encodes CDR1 ENHRY and CDR2 SYGVKD. The CDR3 extends over 14 amino acids. The ends were cut back, 6 bases at V and 2 bases at J, with 10 bases in the middle.

The genes are TRBV7-6 and TRBJ2-2, with unresolved D. CDR1 and CDR2 from the germline V gene are SGHVS and FNYEAQ. This CDR3 spans 15 amino acids. Trimming left V 5 bases short and J 7 bases short, with 17 bases between. The CDR3 loop reads CASSPKSTFFGELFF. The CDR3 bases are TGTGCCAGCAGCCCGAAGAGCACTTTTTTCGGGGAGCTGTTTTTT.

This chain uses TRBV12-5 with TRBJ2-3; maybe TRBD2 (6 bases). CDR1 and CDR2 from the germline V gene are LGHNT and FRNRAP. V was trimmed by 6 bases and J by 0 bases, leaving 10 bases between them. The CDR3 covers 14 residues. CDR3 in DNA: TGTGCTAGTGGAAGGGACTTTAGCACAGATACGCAGTATTTT. This sequence encodes CASGRDFSTDTQYF.

The chain uses TRBV12-3 or TRBV12-4 and TRBJ2-7, with 7 bases lining up with TRBD2. The CDR3 extends over 12 amino acids. V shed 2 bases and J 7 bases; nucleotides not matched to a gene: 2. CDR3 DNA sequence: TGTGCCAGCAGTTTATGGGGGGGAGAGCAGTACTTC. It specifies CASSLWGGEQYF.

This chain uses TRBV6-4 with TRBJ2-1; the D gene is possibly TRBD2 (5 bases). Germline V gene data show CDR1 as MRHNA and CDR2 as SNTAGT. Trimming pared 6 bases from V and 0 bases from J, leaving 12 bases between. The CDR3 is 15 residues long. In DNA, the CDR3 is TGTGCCAGCAGCGTCACTAGAGACTCCTACAATGAGCAGTTCTTC. It specifies CASSVTRDSYNEQFF.

The chain combines TRBV18 with TRBJ2-2, with D maybe TRBD1 (7 bases). Trimming left V 6 bases short and J 7 bases short, with 15 bases between. Germline loops: CDR1 KGHSH, CDR2 LQKENI. This CDR3 is built from 14 residues. The CDR3 region is CASSRAGQSGELFF. The DNA for the CDR3 is TGTGCCAGCTCTCGTGCGGGACAGAGCGGGGAGCTGTTTTTT.

The chain links TRBV29-1 to TRBJ1-1, with 7 bases aligning to TRBD1. Trimming at V came to 6 bases and at J to 6 bases, leaving 19 bases not matched to a gene. This CDR3 has 16 amino acids. Germline CDR1 is SQVTM and CDR2 is ANQGSEA. The CDR3: CSVQRGRTRRIAEAFF. The CDR3 nucleotides read TGCAGCGTACAGAGGGGGCGGACCCGGAGGATAGCTGAAGCTTTCTTT.

This clone has just one count. This chain joins TRBV19 and TRBJ1-5; TRBD1 aligns across 8 bases. Germline V gene lookup returns CDR1 LNHDA and CDR2 SQIVND (reference sequence). The CDR3 length is 14 residues. V shed 4 bases, J shed 2 bases, and the junction held 1 base outside the gene matches. DNA for the CDR3: TGTGCCAGTAGTAAGACAGGGGGCAATCAGCCCCAGCATTTT. Protein sequence: CASSKTGGNQPQHF.

This CDR3 is CASSLRQSRETQYF. DNA for the CDR3: TGTGCCAGCTCACTGCGACAGTCACGGGAGACCCAGTACTTC. The gene calls are TRBV18 and TRBJ2-5; the D gene is possibly TRBD1 (5 bases). This CDR3 comprises 14 residues. Germline V lookup: CDR1 KGHSH, CDR2 LQKENI. The ends were cut back, 4 bases at V and 5 bases at J, with 14 bases in the middle.

A word on this clone: The junction does not match germline at one end; this may be a read error. Within the sample, other DNA sequences also encode this same CDR3. The J gene is TRBJ2-7, the V gene TRBV29-1; D gene uncertain. Germline V gives CDR1 SQVTM, CDR2 ANQGSEA. CDR3 length equals 10 residues. CDR3 DNA sequence: TGCAGCGCCCGAGCTAACGAACAGTACTTC. Encoded protein: CSARANEQYF.

J is TRBJ1-6 and V is TRBV7-3; D gene ambiguous. CDR3 length equals 14 residues. V lost 8 bases, J lost 4 bases, and 12 bases lay in between. CDR1 is SGHTA and CDR2 is FQGTGA in the germline V gene. Here the CDR3 DNA reads TGTGCCAGCGCTTCAACTCCTTATAATTCACCCCTCCACTTT. It codes for CASASTPYNSPLHF. Drawing the rest from reference TRBV7-3 and TRBJ1-6, the complete variable domain is GAGVSQTPSNKVTEKGKYVELRCDPISGHTALYWYRQSLGQGPEFLIYFQGTGAADDSGLPNDRFFAVRPEGSVSTLKIQRTERGDSAVYLCASASTPYNSPLHFGNGTRLTVT.

J is TRBJ1-4 and V is TRBV18, with TRBD1 matching over 7 bases. This CDR3 has 14 amino acids. The V gene's germline CDR1 is KGHSH and CDR2 LQKENI. V lost 2 bases and J lost 9; bases outside the gene matches: 6. The CDR3 DNA follows: TGTGCCAGCTCACCAGAGGGGGCTGGTCAAAAACTGTTTTTT. Translating it yields CASSPEGAGQKLFF.

V is TRBV5-1 and J is TRBJ2-7; D is possibly TRBD1 (6 bases). Trimming removed 0 bases from V and 5 bases from J, with 15 bases in between. The CDR3 extends over 15 amino acids. CDR1 SGHRS and CDR2 YFSETQ come from the germline V gene. The DNA of the CDR3 is TGCGCCAGCAGCTTGGTGTCCCAGGGGTCTAACGAGCAGTACTTC. It is translated as CASSLVSQGSNEQYF.

The gene calls are TRBV14 and TRBJ2-1, with TRBD1 matching over 10 bases. The CDR3 consists of 14 residues. Trimming took 7 bases from V and 3 from J; bases not matched to a gene: 3. Looked up from germline, CDR1 is SGHDN and CDR2 is FVKESK. CDR3 bases: TGTGCCAGCACCCGGGACAGGGGCTACAATGAGCAGTTCTTC. It specifies CASTRDRGYNEQFF.

This clone was observed a handful of times. The CDR3 protein is CSVGGQGDDYGYTF. CDR3 DNA sequence: TGCAGCGTCGGGGGACAGGGGGACGACTATGGCTACACCTTC. V usage is TRBV29-1 and J usage is TRBJ1-2; the match to TRBD1 covers 11 bases. The ends lost 6 bases at V and 3 bases at J; junction bases unmatched: 6. This CDR3 has 14 amino acids. The germline V gene has CDR1 SQVTM and CDR2 ANQGSEA.

The V and J genes are TRBV30 and TRBJ1-4; possible D gene TRBD1, 5 bases. CDR1 and CDR2 from the germline V gene are GTSNPN and SVGIG (reference sequence). The V and J ends lost 6 bases and 8 bases respectively, with 13 bases between them. The CDR3 contains 12 residues. The CDR3 DNA reads TGTGCCTGCAATGATCAGGGAGAAAAACTGTTTTTT. Its translation is CACNDQGEKLFF.

The chain combines TRBV7-2 with TRBJ2-3; 10 bases match TRBD1. There are 16 residues in the CDR3. Germline V gene sequence: CDR1 SGHTA, CDR2 FQGNSA. V was clipped by 5 bases and J by 1 base; unmatched bases: 6. CDR3 amino acids: CASSPRQGAGTDTQYF. The CDR3 region has the DNA TGTGCCAGCAGCCCTCGACAGGGGGCAGGCACAGATACGCAGTATTTT.

V is TRBV7-3 and J is TRBJ2-7; 12 nucleotides line up with TRBD2. With V trimmed by 5 bases and J by 3 bases, 5 bases remained unmatched. The CDR3 spans 15 residues. Germline V gives CDR1 SGHTA, CDR2 FQGTGA. The DNA of the CDR3 is TGTGCCAGCAGCCGCGGACTAGCGGGGAACTACGAGCAGTACTTC. It yields the protein CASSRGLAGNYEQYF.

This clone has a handful of counts. The chain uses TRBV11-2 and TRBJ1-4; TRBD1 is a possible D gene (6 bases). V lost 2 bases, J lost 7 bases, and 17 bases lay in between. The germline CDR1 and CDR2 sequences are SGHAT and FQNNGV. The CDR3 extends over 16 amino acids. The CDR3 DNA reads TGTGCCAGCAGCTTAACCCCAGGGGCTTCGAGTGAAAAACTGTTTTTT. Translated, it gives CASSLTPGASSEKLFF.

The chain has TRBV6-5 and TRBJ2-7, with 9 nucleotides matching TRBD2. Germline CDR1 is MNHEY and CDR2 is SVGAGI. The V segment lost 1 base and the J segment 6 bases; nucleotides outside the gene matches: 7. The CDR3 has 15 amino acids. The CDR3 region is CASSYYASGTSEQYF. As DNA, the CDR3 is TGTGCCAGCAGTTACTATGCTAGCGGGACAAGCGAGCAGTACTTC.

V usage is TRBV5-1 and J usage is TRBJ2-7; 7 nucleotides align to TRBD2. The CDR3 has 14 amino acids. Trimming cost V 0 bases and J 7 bases; bases outside gene matches: 7. Germline values: CDR1 SGHRS, CDR2 YFSETQ. This CDR3 is CASSLVSASGEQYF. The CDR3 DNA reads as TGCGCCAGCAGCTTGGTGTCGGCTAGCGGTGAGCAGTACTTC.

V usage is TRBV5-1 and J usage is TRBJ2-3; 8 bases line up with TRBD1. V lost 5 bases, J lost 5 bases, and 7 bases stayed unmatched. The CDR3 spans 14 residues. Germline V lookup: CDR1 SGHRS, CDR2 YFSETQ. The CDR3 is CASSGQGKGDTQYF. As DNA, the CDR3 is TGCGCCAGCAGTGGACAGGGCAAGGGAGATACGCAGTATTTT.

The rearrangement links TRBV25-1 to TRBJ1-3; TRBD1 is a possible D gene (5 bases). This CDR3 is built from 15 residues. V dropped 3 bases and J dropped 2 bases, with 11 bases sitting between them. The V gene's germline CDR1 is MGHDK and CDR2 SYGVNS. CDR3 sequence (DNA): TGTGCCAGCAGTGACCTAGGGGTTACTGGAAACACCATATATTTT. Its translation: CASSDLGVTGNTIYF. Looking up the rest from reference TRBV25-1 and TRBJ1-3 gives the full variable domain: EADIYQTPRYLVIGTGKKITLECSQTMGHDKMYWYQQDPGMELHLIHYSYGVNSTEKGDLSSESTVSRIRTEHFPLTLESARPSHTSQYLCASSDLGVTGNTIYFGEGSWLTVV.

This chain connects TRBV27 to TRBJ1-2; 7 bases are shared with TRBD1. The germline CDR1 and CDR2 sequences are MNHEY and SMNVEV (reference sequence). The CDR3 is 13 amino acids. The junction had 5 bases not matched to a gene; V was cut back by 3 bases and J by 7 bases. The DNA for the CDR3 is TGTGCCAGCAGTTTCGGTCAGGGGGGTGGCTACACCTTC. This codes for CASSFGQGGGYTF.

V and J are TRBV19 and TRBJ2-1, with D possibly matching TRBD1 (8 bases). V dropped 2 bases and J dropped 7 bases, with 15 bases sitting between them. Germline lookup yields CDR1 LNHDA and CDR2 SQIVND (reference sequence). This CDR3 comprises 15 residues. Here the CDR3 reads CASSITGGVENEQFF. Here the CDR3 DNA reads TGTGCCAGTAGTATAACAGGGGGGGTAGAAAATGAGCAGTTCTTC.

The chain employs TRBV6-5 and TRBJ2-5; D is possibly TRBD1 (6 bases). The CDR3 is 15 residues long. The germline V gene encodes CDR1 MNHEY and CDR2 SVGAGI. Between the trimmed V and J ends, which lost 3 bases and 3 bases, there was a span of 14 bases. The CDR3 coding sequence is TGTGCCAGCAGTTATGGAGCGGCAGGGGAAGAGACCCAGTACTTC. This encodes CASSYGAAGEETQYF.

The chain uses TRBV10-1 and TRBJ2-5; 9 bases fit TRBD2. Trimming took 5 bases from V and 3 from J; bases not matched to a gene: 4. This CDR3 has 14 amino acids. Germline-derived CDR1 and CDR2 are WNHNN and SYGVQD (reference sequence). The CDR3 DNA reads TGCGCCAGCAGTAGCGGGAGGTATAAAGAGACCCAGTACTTC. This translates into CASSSGRYKETQYF.

J is TRBJ2-7 and V is TRBV5-6, with D uncertain. Germline loops: CDR1 SGHDT, CDR2 YYEEEE. CDR3 length equals 12 residues. V was pared by 4 bases and J by 8 bases, with 13 bases between. The CDR3 loop is CASSLTGYKQYF. CDR3 coding DNA: TGTGCCAGCAGCCTCACGGGTTACAAGCAGTACTTC.

This clone was detected a few times. V and J are TRBV5-4 and TRBJ2-7, with 10 positions matching TRBD2. V trimming: 4 bases; J trimming: 0 bases; junction bases outside the gene matches: 4. The CDR3 covers 15 residues. Germline lookup yields CDR1 SGHNT and CDR2 YYREEE (reference sequence). CDR3 residues: CASSRTSGRSYEQYF. The DNA for the CDR3 is TGTGCCAGCAGCCGGACTAGCGGTCGCTCCTACGAGCAGTACTTC.

The chain employs TRBV7-8 and TRBJ1-3; TRBD1 agrees at 7 bases. The CDR3 length is 16 residues. CDR1 and CDR2 from the germline V gene are SGHVS and FQNEAQ. Germline trimming cut 1 base from V and 1 base from J; bases unmatched to any gene: 4. As DNA, the CDR3 is TGTGCCAGCAGCTTAGGGACAGGTGGATCTGGAAACACCATATATTTT. It encodes CASSLGTGGSGNTIYF. Drawing the rest from reference TRBV7-8 and TRBJ1-3, the complete variable domain is GAGVSQSPRYKVAKRGQDVALRCDPISGHVSLFWYQQALGQGPEFLTYFQNEAQLDKSGLPSDRFFAERPEGSVSTLKIQRTQQEDSAVYLCASSLGTGGSGNTIYFGEGSWLTVV.

This clone came up once. The V and J genes are TRBV7-9 and TRBJ2-7, with 7 positions matching TRBD1. J lost 3 bases, V lost 6 bases, and 5 bases had no gene match. This CDR3 has 13 amino acids. CDR1 SEHNR and CDR2 FQNEAQ come from the germline V gene (reference sequence). The CDR3 reads CASRDRTGYEQYF. The CDR3 nucleotides are TGTGCCAGCAGGGATCGGACAGGCTACGAGCAGTACTTC.